This T cell receptor beta chain was captured in a study of blood T cell repertoires in COVID-19. Overall study: Collection of acute and convalescent COVID-19 samples took place in the United States, Italy and Spain. The analysed material was cDNA or gDNA that came from T cells, B-cell-depleted T cells, or PBMCs.

The authors' processing: Using reference gene primer amplification, nucleated cell counts were estimated. Libraries were prepared by immunoSEQ multiplex PCR; TCRdb keeps only in-frame clonotypes and omits some of them. The V and J calls and clone size were taken over from that table, and D and trimming were inferred from the DNA. This sample yields 57,000 or so clones, of which about 78% are seen a single time; over 20% belongs to the top ten. Sample: peripheral blood. The receptor comes from a man between 50 and 59 years old with active or convalescent COVID-19.

In nucleotides, the CDR3 is TGTGCCAGCAGCGTAAACCCACCGGGACTAGCGAACAATGAGCAGTTCTTC. Its protein is CASSVNPPGLANNEQFF. This chain links TRBV9 with TRBJ2-1, with 10 bases that match TRBD2. Losses at the gene ends were 1 base for V and 5 bases for J; bases not matched to a gene: 9. The CDR3 consists of 17 residues. Germline V lookup: CDR1 SGDLS, CDR2 YYNGEE.